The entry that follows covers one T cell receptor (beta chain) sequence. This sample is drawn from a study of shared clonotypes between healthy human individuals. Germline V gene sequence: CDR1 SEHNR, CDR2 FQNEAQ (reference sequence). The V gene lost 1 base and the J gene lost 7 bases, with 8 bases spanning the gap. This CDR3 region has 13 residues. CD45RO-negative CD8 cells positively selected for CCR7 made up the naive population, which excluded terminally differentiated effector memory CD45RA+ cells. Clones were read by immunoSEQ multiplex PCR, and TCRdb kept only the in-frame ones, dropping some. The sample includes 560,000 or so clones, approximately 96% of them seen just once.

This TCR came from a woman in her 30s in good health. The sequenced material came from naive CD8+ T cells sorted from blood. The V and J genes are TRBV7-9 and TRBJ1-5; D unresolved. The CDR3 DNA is TGTGCCAGCAGCTTAGAGGGCCACCAGCCCCAGCATTTT. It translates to CASSLEGHQPQHF.